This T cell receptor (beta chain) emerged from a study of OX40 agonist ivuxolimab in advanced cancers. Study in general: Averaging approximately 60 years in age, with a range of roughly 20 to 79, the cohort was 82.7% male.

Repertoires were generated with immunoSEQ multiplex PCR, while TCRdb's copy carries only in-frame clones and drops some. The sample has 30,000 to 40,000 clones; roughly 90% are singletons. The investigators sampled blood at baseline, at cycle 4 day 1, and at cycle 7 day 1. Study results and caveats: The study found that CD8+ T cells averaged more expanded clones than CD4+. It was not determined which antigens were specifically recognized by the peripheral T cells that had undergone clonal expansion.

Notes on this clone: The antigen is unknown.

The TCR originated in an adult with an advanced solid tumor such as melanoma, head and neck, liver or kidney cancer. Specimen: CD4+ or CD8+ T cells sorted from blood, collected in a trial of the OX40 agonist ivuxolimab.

The CDR3 region has the DNA TGTGCCAGCACTACCGACGGGGATGGTAATCAGCCCCAGCATTTT. The encoded protein is CASTTDGDGNQPQHF. V usage is TRBV6-6 and J usage is TRBJ1-5; D remains unclear. Trimming cost V 7 bases and J 4 bases, with 17 bases left between them. Germline V lookup: CDR1 MNHNY, CDR2 SVGAGI (reference sequence). The CDR3 contains 15 residues.